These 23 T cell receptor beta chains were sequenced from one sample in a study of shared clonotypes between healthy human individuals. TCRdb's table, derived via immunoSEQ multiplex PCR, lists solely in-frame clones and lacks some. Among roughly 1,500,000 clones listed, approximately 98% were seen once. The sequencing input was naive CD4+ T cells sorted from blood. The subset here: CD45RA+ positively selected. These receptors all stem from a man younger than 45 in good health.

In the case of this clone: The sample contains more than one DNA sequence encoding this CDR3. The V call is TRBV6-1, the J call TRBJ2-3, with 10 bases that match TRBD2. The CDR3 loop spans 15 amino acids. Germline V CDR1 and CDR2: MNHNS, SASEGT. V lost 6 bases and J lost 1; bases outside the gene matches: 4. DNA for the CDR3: TGTGCCAGCAGCGCCCTAGCGGGAGGCACAGATACGCAGTATTTT. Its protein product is CASSALAGGTDTQYF.

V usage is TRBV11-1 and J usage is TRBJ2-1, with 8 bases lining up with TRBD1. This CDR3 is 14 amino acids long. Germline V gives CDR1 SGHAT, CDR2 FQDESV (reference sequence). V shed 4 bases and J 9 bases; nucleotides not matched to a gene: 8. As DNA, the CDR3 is TGTGCCAGCAGCTCAAAGGACAGGGTTCTTGAGCAGTTCTTC. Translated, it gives CASSSKDRVLEQFF.

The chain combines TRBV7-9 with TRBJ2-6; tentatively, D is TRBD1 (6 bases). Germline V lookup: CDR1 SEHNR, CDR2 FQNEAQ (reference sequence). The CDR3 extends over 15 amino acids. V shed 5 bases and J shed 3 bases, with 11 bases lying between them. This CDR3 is CASSRGIGGANVLTF. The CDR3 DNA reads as TGTGCCAGCAGCAGGGGGATCGGTGGGGCCAACGTCCTGACTTTC.

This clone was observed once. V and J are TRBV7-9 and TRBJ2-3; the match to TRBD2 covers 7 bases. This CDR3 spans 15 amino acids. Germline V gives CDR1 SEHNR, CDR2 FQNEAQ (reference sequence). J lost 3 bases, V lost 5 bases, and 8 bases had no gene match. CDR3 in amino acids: CASSLRAGATDTQYF. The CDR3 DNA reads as TGTGCCAGCAGCCTCCGTGCGGGAGCAACAGATACGCAGTATTTT.

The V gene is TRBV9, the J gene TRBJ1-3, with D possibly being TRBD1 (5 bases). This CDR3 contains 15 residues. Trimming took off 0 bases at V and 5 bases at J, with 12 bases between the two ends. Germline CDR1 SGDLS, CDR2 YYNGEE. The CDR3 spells CASSVEGRERNTIYF. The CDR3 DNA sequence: TGTGCCAGCAGCGTAGAGGGGAGAGAAAGAAACACCATATATTTT.

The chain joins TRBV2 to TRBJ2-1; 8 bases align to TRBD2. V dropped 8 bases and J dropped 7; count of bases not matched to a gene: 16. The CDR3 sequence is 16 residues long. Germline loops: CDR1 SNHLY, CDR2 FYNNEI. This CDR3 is CASSLDVLAARNEQFF. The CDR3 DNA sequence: TGTGCCAGCTCCCTTGACGTACTAGCGGCTAGAAATGAGCAGTTCTTC.

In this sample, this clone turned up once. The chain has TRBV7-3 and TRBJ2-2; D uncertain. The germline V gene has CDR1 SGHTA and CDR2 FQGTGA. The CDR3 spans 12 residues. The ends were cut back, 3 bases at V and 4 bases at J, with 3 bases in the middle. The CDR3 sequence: CASSFLTGELFF. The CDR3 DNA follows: TGTGCCAGCAGCTTCCTCACCGGGGAGCTGTTTTTT.

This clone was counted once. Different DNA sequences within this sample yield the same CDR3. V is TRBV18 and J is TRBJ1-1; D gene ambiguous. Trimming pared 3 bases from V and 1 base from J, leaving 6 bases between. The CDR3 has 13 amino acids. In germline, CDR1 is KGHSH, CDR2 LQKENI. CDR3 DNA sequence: TGTGCCAGCTCACCTACAGAGAACACTGAAGCTTTCTTT. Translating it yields CASSPTENTEAFF.

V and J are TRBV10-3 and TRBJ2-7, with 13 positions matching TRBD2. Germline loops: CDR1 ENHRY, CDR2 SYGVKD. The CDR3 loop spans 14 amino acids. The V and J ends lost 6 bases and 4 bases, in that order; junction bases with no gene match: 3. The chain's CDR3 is CAIRRTSGSYEQYF. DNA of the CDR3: TGTGCCATCAGGCGGACTAGCGGGAGTTACGAGCAGTACTTC.

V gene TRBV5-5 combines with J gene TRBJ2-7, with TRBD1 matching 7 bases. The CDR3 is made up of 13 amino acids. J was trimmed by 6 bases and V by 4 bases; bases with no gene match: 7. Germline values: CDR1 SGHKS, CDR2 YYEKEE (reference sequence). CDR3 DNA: TGTGCCAGCAGCCTTATTCGACAGGGCGAGCAGTACTTC. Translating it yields CASSLIRQGEQYF.

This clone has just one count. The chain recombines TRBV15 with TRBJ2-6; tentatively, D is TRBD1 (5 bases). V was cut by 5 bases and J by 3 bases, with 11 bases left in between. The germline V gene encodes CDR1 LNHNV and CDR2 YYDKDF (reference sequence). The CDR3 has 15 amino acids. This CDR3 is CATSVGAGGANVLTF. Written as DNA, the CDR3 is TGTGCCACCAGCGTTGGGGCTGGTGGGGCCAACGTCCTGACTTTC.

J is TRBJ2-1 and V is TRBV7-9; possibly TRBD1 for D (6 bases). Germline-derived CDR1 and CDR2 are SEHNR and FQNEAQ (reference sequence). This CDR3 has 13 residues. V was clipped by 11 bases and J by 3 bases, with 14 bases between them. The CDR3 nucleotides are TGTGCCGTCAGTTGGGGGCTCTACAATGAGCAGTTCTTC. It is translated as CAVSWGLYNEQFF.

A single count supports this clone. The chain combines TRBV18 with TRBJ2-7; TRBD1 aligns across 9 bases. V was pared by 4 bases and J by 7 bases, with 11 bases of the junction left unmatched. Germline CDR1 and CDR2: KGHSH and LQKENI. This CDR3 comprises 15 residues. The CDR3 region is CASSLPGQGGREQYF. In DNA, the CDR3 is TGTGCCAGCTCACTACCGGGACAGGGAGGTCGGGAGCAGTACTTC.

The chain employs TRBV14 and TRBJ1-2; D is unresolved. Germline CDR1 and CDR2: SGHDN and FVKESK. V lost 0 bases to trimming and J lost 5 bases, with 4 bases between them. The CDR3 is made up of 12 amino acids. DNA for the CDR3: TGTGCCAGCAGCCAAGATTGGTATGGCTACACCTTC. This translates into CASSQDWYGYTF.

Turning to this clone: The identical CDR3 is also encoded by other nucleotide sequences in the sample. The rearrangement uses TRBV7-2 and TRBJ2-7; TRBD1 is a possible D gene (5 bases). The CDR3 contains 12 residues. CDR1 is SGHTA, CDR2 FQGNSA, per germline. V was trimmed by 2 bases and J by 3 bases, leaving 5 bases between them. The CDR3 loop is CASSLQGYEQYF. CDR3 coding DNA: TGTGCCAGCAGCTTACAGGGCTACGAGCAGTACTTC.

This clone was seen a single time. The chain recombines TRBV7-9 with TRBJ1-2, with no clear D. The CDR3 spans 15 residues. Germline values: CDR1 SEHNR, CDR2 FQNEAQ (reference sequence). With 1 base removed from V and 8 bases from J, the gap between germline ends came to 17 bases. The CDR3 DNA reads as TGTGCCAGCAGCTTAGGAACCTCTCGAAAGGCGGGCTACACCTTC. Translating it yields CASSLGTSRKAGYTF.

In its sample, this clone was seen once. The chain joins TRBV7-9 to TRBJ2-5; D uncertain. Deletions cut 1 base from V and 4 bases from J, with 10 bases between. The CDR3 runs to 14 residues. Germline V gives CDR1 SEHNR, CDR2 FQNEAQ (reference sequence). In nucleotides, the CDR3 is TGTGCCAGCAGCTTAGGATTAGGGCGAGAGACCCAGTACTTC. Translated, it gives CASSLGLGRETQYF.

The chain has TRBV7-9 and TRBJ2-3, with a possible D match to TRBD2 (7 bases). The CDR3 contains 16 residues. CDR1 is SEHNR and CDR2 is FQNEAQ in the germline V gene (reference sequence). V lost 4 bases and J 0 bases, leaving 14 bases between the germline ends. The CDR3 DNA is TGTGCCAGCAGCTACCACAGGGACTATAGCACAGATACGCAGTATTTT. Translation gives CASSYHRDYSTDTQYF.

CDR3 sequence (DNA): TGTGCCAGCAGTTCCCCGACAGGGAACCCTTACGAGCAGTACTTC. The encoded protein is CASSSPTGNPYEQYF. The V call is TRBV28, the J call TRBJ2-7; 7 bases agree with TRBD1. The junction had 10 bases not matched to a gene; V was cut back by 4 bases and J by 4 bases. The CDR3 covers 15 residues. In germline, CDR1 is MDHEN, CDR2 SYDVKM.

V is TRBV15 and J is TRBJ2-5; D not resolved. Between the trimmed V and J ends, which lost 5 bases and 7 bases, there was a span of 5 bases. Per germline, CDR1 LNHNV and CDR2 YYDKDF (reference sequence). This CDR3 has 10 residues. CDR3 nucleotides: TGTGCCACCAGCGATGGGACCCAGTACTTC. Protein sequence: CATSDGTQYF.

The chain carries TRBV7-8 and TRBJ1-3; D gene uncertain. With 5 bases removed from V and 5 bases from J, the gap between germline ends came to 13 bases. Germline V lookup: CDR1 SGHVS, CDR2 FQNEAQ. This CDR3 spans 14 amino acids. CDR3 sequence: CASSPRETRNTIYF. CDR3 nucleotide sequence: TGTGCCAGCAGCCCCCGGGAGACCCGAAACACCATATATTTT.

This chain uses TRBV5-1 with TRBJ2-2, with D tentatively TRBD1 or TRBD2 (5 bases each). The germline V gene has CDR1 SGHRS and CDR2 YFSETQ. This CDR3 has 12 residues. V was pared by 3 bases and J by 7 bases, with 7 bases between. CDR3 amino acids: CASSWDLGELFF. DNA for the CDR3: TGCGCCAGCAGCTGGGACCTCGGGGAGCTGTTTTTT.

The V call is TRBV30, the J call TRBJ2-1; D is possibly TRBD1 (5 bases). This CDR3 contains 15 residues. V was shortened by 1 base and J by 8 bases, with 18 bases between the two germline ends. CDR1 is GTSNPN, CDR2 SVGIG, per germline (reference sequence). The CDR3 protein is CAWSGGRPRYDEQFF. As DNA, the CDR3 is TGTGCCTGGAGTGGGGGCCGCCCGCGGTACGATGAGCAGTTCTTC.